One and the same sample provided the 10 T cell receptor beta chains below, sequenced in a study of CXCR3-negative and CXCR3-positive naive CD8 T cells. Study findings and constraints: TRB CDR3 hydrophobicity was greater in CXCR3-positive naive cells than in CXCR3-negative naive cells.

Researchers prepared the TRB cDNA libraries using 5' RACE with UMI labels. After re-calling the 5' RACE reads, TCRdb lists one entry per CDR3 protein, DNA absent. This sample's table reports 130,000 or so distinct CDR3 sequences. No antigen has been assigned to these receptors. Sequences were obtained from naive CXCR3+ CD8+ T cells from blood. Subset of the sample: CD45RO-CCR7+CD27+CD95- naive CD8+ T cells expressing CXCR3 (TNR3+). Receptors were obtained from a human donor in good health. Some clones in this sample may be carry-over from other donors' samples.

The J gene is TRBJ2-1, the V gene TRBV6-5; TCRdb indicates TRBD2, and absent DNA this call remains unverified. Germline CDR1 is MNHEY and CDR2 is SVGAGI. This CDR3 comprises 16 residues. CDR3 residues: CASSPPTGSSYNEQFF.

The chain uses TRBV28 and TRBJ2-7; absent DNA, TCRdb's TRBD2 call cannot be checked. The CDR3 contains 13 residues. CDR1 and CDR2 from the germline V gene are MDHEN and SYDVKM. Here the CDR3 reads CASISIAGGLKYF.

V usage is TRBV7-8 and J usage is TRBJ1-1; with no DNA, the TCRdb D assignment of TRBD1 cannot be verified. Germline lookup yields CDR1 SGHVS and CDR2 FQNEAQ. CDR3 length: 14 residues. The chain's CDR3 is CASSLPGRNTEAFF.

This chain joins TRBV7-2 and TRBJ2-1; TCRdb lists TRBD1, though no DNA is available to test this call. CDR1 and CDR2 (germline): SGHTA, FQGNSA. This CDR3 has 13 residues. CDR3 region: CASGPNYRDEQFF.

The J gene is TRBJ2-1, the V gene TRBV9; TCRdb designates TRBD2, a call that cannot be tested without DNA. From germline, CDR1 is SGDLS and CDR2 YYNGEE. CDR3 length equals 18 residues. The CDR3 sequence: CASSVATTPGLAGAEQFF.

This sequence joins TRBV15 and TRBJ2-2. CDR3 size: 14 residues. Germline CDR1 is LNHNV and CDR2 is YYDKDF (reference sequence). CDR3: CATSRGTDTGELFF.

This chain links TRBV15 with TRBJ2-1; TCRdb's assignment of TRBD2 cannot be checked, as there is no DNA. Germline V lookup: CDR1 LNHNV, CDR2 YYDKDF (reference sequence). This CDR3 is built from 16 residues. The CDR3: CATSSPSVNSYNEQFF.

The chain uses TRBV7-8 and TRBJ1-6. Germline V gene sequence: CDR1 SGHVS, CDR2 FQNEAQ. The CDR3 extends over 16 amino acids. The CDR3 loop reads CASSPTGGSYNSPLQF.

V is TRBV28 and J is TRBJ1-5. The CDR3 is made up of 14 amino acids. Germline loops: CDR1 MDHEN, CDR2 SYDVKM. The CDR3 sequence: CASSSRHTNQPQHF.

The chain joins TRBV7-6 to TRBJ2-7; the D call of TRBD1 rests on TCRdb alone, since no DNA is present to check it. Germline loops: CDR1 SGHVS, CDR2 FNYEAQ. This CDR3 is built from 14 residues. The CDR3 sequence: CASSTMTGGYEQYF.